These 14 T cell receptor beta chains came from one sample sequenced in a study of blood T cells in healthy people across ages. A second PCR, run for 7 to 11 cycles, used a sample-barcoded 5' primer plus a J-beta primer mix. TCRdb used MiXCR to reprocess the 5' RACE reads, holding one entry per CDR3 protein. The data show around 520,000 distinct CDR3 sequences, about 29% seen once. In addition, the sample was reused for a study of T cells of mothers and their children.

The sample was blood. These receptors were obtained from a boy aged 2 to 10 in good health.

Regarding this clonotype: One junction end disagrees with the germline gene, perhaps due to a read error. The CDR3 loop reads CASSLRGALDEQHF. CDR3 nucleotides: TGCGCCAGCAGCTTGCGGGGGGCGCTCGACGAGCAGCACTTC. The chain combines TRBV5-1 with TRBJ2-7, with D perhaps TRBD2 (7 bases). Germline V gives CDR1 SGHRS, CDR2 YFSETQ. The CDR3 consists of 14 residues.

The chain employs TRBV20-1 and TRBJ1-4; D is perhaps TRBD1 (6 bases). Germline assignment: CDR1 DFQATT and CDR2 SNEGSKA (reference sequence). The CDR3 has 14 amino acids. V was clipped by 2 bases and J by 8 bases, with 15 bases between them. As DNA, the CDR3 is TGCAGTGCTAGACCCCCAGGGGCTGGAGAAAAACTGTTTTTT. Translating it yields CSARPPGAGEKLFF.

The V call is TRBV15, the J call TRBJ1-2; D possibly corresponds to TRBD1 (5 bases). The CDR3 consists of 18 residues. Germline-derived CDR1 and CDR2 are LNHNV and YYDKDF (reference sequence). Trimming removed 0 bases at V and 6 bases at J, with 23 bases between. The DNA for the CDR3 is TGTGCCACCAGCAGAGAGGCGTACTGGGGCACCCTGACGGATGGCTACACCTTC. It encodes CATSREAYWGTLTDGYTF.

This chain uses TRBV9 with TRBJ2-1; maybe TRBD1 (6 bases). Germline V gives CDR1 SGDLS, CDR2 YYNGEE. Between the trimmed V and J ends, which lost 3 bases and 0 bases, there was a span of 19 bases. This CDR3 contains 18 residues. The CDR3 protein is CASSDTGPAMLSYNEQFF. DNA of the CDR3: TGTGCCAGCAGCGATACAGGGCCCGCTATGCTCTCCTACAATGAGCAGTTCTTC.

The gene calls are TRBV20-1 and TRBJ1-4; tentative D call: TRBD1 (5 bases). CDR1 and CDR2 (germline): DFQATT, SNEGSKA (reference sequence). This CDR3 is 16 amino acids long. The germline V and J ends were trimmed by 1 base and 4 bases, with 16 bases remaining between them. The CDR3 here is CSARGGSAGYNEKLFF. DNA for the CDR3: TGCAGTGCTAGAGGGGGGTCCGCTGGGTATAATGAAAAACTGTTTTTT.

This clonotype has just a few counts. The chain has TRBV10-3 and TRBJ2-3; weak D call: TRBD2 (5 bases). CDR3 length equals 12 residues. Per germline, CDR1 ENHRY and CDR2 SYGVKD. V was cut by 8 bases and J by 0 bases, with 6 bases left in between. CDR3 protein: CAIRGSTDTQYF. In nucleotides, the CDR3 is TGTGCCATCCGCGGGAGCACAGATACGCAGTATTTT.

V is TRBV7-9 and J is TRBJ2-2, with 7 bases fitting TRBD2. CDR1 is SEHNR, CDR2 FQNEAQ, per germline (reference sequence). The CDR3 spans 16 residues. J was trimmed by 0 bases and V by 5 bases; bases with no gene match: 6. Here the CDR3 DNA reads TGTGCCAGCAGCCTCCTAGCGGATTCGAACACCGGGGAGCTGTTTTTT. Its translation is CASSLLADSNTGELFF.

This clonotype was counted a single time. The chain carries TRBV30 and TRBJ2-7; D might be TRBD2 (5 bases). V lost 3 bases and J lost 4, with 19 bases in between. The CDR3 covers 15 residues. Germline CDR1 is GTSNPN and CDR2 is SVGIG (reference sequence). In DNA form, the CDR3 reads TGTGCCTGGAGCGTAGGGCGGGCCCCCACGTACGAGCAGTACTTC. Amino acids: CAWSVGRAPTYEQYF.

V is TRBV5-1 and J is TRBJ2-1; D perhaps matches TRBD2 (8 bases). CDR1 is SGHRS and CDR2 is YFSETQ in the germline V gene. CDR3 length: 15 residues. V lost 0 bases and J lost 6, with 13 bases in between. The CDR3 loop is CASSLAGGLVNEQFF. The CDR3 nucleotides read TGCGCCAGCAGCTTGGCAGGGGGACTAGTCAATGAGCAGTTCTTC.

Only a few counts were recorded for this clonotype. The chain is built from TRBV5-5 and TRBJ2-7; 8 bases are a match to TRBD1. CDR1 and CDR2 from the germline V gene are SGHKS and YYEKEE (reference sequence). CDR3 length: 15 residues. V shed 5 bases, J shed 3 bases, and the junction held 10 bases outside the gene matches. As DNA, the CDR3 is TGTGCCAGCAGTCTTCATGGACAGGGCAGCTACGAGCAGTACTTC. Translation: CASSLHGQGSYEQYF.

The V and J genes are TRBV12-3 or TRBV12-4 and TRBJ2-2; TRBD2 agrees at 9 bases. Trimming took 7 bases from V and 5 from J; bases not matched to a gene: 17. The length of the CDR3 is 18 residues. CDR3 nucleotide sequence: TGTGCCAGCAAAATCGGAATAGCGGGAGAGGGAGAGACCGGGGAGCTGTTTTTT. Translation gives CASKIGIAGEGETGELFF.

CDR3: CASSKVAGGPYNEQFF. The CDR3 coding sequence is TGTGCCAGCAGTAAGGTAGCGGGAGGGCCCTACAATGAGCAGTTCTTC. The chain is built from TRBV7-2 and TRBJ2-1, with TRBD2 identical over 11 bases. CDR1 is SGHTA, CDR2 FQGNSA, per germline. This CDR3 spans 16 amino acids. J gave up 2 bases and V 6 bases, and 6 bases lay outside the gene matches.

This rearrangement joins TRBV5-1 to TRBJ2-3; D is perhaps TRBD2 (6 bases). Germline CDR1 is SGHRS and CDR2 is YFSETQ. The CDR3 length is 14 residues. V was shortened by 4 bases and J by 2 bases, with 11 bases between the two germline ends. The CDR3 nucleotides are TGCGCCAGCAGCCCGCAGCGGGCCACAGATACGCAGTATTTT. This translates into CASSPQRATDTQYF.

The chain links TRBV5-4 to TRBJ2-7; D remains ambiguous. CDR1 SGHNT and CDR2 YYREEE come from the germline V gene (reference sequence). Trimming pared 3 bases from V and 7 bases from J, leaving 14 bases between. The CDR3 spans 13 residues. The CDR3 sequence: CASSSARLGEQYF. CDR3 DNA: TGTGCCAGCAGCTCCGCCAGGCTGGGGGAGCAGTACTTC.